The table lists the clone carrying this T cell receptor (beta chain) with a few counts. Its antigen remains unknown. The sample originates from a study of T cell responses to AZD1222 COVID-19 vaccine. The method was immunoSEQ multiplex PCR; TCRdb's version includes in-frame clones alone and lacks a portion of them. The sample has approximately 61,000 clones, roughly four fifths seen once; the top ten hold 20% to 30%. Germline V gene lookup returns CDR1 MDHEN and CDR2 SYDVKM. V was shortened by 10 bases and J by 4 bases, with 31 bases between the two germline ends. This CDR3 comprises 19 residues. Whole-study findings and limits: A reported finding is that nearly half of spike-specific TCRs target unmutated variant regions. Repertoire sampling occurred only after the peak T cell response. It should be noted that donors were predominantly white British and more often female, and clonal diversity was possibly underestimated.

The sample here was peripheral blood, taken 28 days after the second AZD1222 dose. The receptor comes from an adult who received the AZD1222 COVID-19 vaccine. V gene TRBV28 combines with J gene TRBJ2-2; tentative D call: TRBD2 (10 bases). CDR3 sequence reads: CATNNRDRVLAGVTGELFF. CDR3 DNA: TGTGCCACCAATAACCGGGACAGGGTCCTAGCGGGAGTCACCGGGGAGCTGTTTTTT.